These T cell receptor beta chains were read from a single sample in a study of T cell repertoires in cytomegalovirus infection. Antigen specificity for these receptors is unknown. TCRdb passed the reads through MiXCR, listing each CDR3 protein once. The data show roughly 500,000 distinct CDR3 sequences, with roughly a third seen just once and roughly 15% held by the top ten. The sample here was cultured PBMCs, taken from culture after CMV antigen stimulation. These receptors all come from a human donor in good health (CMV status not recorded). Some clones in this sample may be carry-over from other donors' samples. CDR3s include the opening cysteine and the closing phenylalanine or tryptophan. The D gene is left open where the match is weak. A row's size may be missing; if present it is once, few, many or a size class.

-	-	TRBV28	TRBJ2-3	CASSSYGGVSTDTQYF	TGTGCCAGCAGCTCCTATGGCGGGGTCAGCACAGATACGCAGTATTTT
-	TRBD1	TRBV20-1	TRBJ2-3	CSALSGTGGGDTQYF	TGCAGTGCTTTATCCGGGACAGGGGGCGGAGATACGCAGTATTTT
-	TRBD2	TRBV6-5	TRBJ2-2	CASSNLPGRAGELFF	TGTGCCAGCAGTAACCTCCCGGGGAGGGCCGGGGAGCTGTTTTTT
-	TRBD1	TRBV4-3	TRBJ1-6	CASSQEYDRGLSPLHF	TGCGCCAGCAGCCAAGAATACGACAGGGGACTTTCACCCCTCCACTTT
few	-	TRBV28	TRBJ2-3	CASSLIYRTDTQYF	TGTGCCAGCAGTTTAATTTACCGCACAGATACGCAGTATTTT
-	TRBD1	TRBV24-1	TRBJ2-2	CATQGAPGELFF	TGTGCCACCCAGGGGGCGCCCGGGGAGCTGTTTTTT
-	-	TRBV6-2/TRBV6-3	TRBJ2-1	CASSYFMDNEQFF	TGTGCCAGCAGTTACTTTATGGACAATGAGCAGTTCTTC
-	TRBD2	TRBV3-1	TRBJ2-1	CASSQGTTSANEQFF	TGTGCCAGCAGCCAAGGGACGACTAGCGCCAATGAGCAGTTCTTC
-	TRBD2	TRBV4-2	TRBJ2-7	CASSQVPSGPTYEQYF	TGTGCCAGCAGCCAAGTTCCTAGCGGCCCTACCTACGAGCAGTACTTC
many	-	TRBV20-1	TRBJ1-5	CSAHPGGNNQPQHF	TGCAGTGCTCACCCGGGGGGTAACAATCAGCCCCAGCATTTT
-	TRBD2	TRBV7-2	TRBJ2-5	CASSSPQGSGRETQYF	TGTGCCAGCAGCTCTCCCCAGGGTAGCGGGAGGGAGACCCAGTACTTC
-	-	TRBV15	TRBJ2-6	CATSRAFSGANVLTF	TGTGCCACCAGCAGAGCTTTCTCTGGGGCCAACGTCCTGACTTTC
-	-	TRBV28	TRBJ1-1	CASFGAASEAFF	TGTGCCAGCTTCGGGGCCGCTAGTGAAGCTTTCTTT
-	TRBD2	TRBV6-2/TRBV6-3	TRBJ2-7	CASSYLASGDEQYF	TGTGCCAGCAGTTACCTTGCTAGCGGGGACGAGCAGTACTTC
few	-	TRBV28	TRBJ2-7	CASSLYGKGSYEQYF	TGTGCCAGCAGTTTATACGGCAAGGGCTCCTACGAGCAGTACTTC
-	-	TRBV28	TRBJ2-4	CASSHSPRPFQYF	TGTGCCAGCAGTCATTCACCTAGGCCTTTTCAGTACTTC
-	TRBD1	TRBV6-5	TRBJ1-1	CASSLSTGEAFF	TGTGCCAGCAGTCTCTCTACAGGGGAGGCTTTCTTT
few	TRBD1	TRBV9	TRBJ2-7	CASSHGPGGKTYEQYF	TGTGCCAGCAGCCACGGTCCAGGGGGAAAGACCTACGAGCAGTACTTC
-	-	TRBV19	TRBJ2-5	CASSRGSSNGTQYF	TGTGCCAGTAGCAGAGGGAGTTCGAACGGGACCCAGTACTTC
-	TRBD1	TRBV7-2	TRBJ1-3	CASSLDGTGTGNTIYF	TGTGCCAGCAGCTTAGACGGGACAGGAACGGGAAACACCATATATTTT
many	-	TRBV7-2	TRBJ2-5	CASSLGAETQYF	TGTGCCAGCAGCTTAGGGGCGGAGACCCAGTACTTC
few	-	TRBV10-3	TRBJ2-5	CAISEGPGEETQYF	TGTGCCATCAGTGAGGGCCCGGGAGAGGAGACCCAGTACTTC
few	TRBD2	TRBV6-2/TRBV6-3	TRBJ2-1	CASSTASGRNEQFF	TGTGCCAGCAGTACAGCTAGCGGGAGGAATGAGCAGTTCTTC
-	-	TRBV7-9	TRBJ2-3	CASSLHVTDTQYF	TGTGCCAGCAGCTTACACGTAACAGATACGCAGTATTTT
-	-	TRBV6-2/TRBV6-3	TRBJ2-5	CASSYAGTGETQYF	TGTGCCAGCAGTTATGCAGGGACGGGGGAGACCCAGTACTTC
-	-	TRBV3-1	TRBJ1-6	CASSQYIDTLSPLHF	TGTGCCAGCAGCCAATACATTGACACCCTATCACCCCTCCACTTT
-	-	TRBV27	TRBJ1-6	CASSFRVGNSPLHF	TGTGCCAGCAGTTTTCGGGTGGGGAATTCACCCCTCCACTTT
few	-	TRBV14	TRBJ1-1	CASRRTGIVGAFF	TGTGCCAGCAGACGCACAGGGATAGTGGGAGCTTTCTTT
few	TRBD1	TRBV6-2/TRBV6-3	TRBJ2-7	CASSSLAAGQGYEQYF	TGTGCCAGCAGTTCATTAGCTGCGGGACAGGGCTACGAGCAGTACTTC
-	-	TRBV10-3	TRBJ2-1	CAISEPEDFGQSSNNEQFF	TGTGCCATCAGTGAGCCGGAGGATTTTGGGCAATCAAGTAACAATGAGCAGTTCTTC
-	TRBD2	TRBV29-1	TRBJ2-7	CSARFQAGVEQYF	TGCAGCGCACGATTCCAGGCGGGAGTCGAGCAGTACTTC
-	TRBD2	TRBV24-1	TRBJ2-1	CATGTSGNNEQFF	TGTGCCACCGGGACTAGCGGCAACAATGAGCAGTTCTTC
-	-	TRBV7-2	TRBJ1-2	CASSLVGGNGYTF	TGTGCCAGCAGCTTAGTAGGGGGAAATGGCTACACCTTC
-	TRBD1	TRBV7-9	TRBJ2-1	CASSFRDRGSIWQFF	TGTGCCAGCAGCTTCCGGGACAGGGGAAGTATTTGGCAGTTCTTC
few	TRBD2	TRBV20-1	TRBJ2-1	CSARDPLAGGSYNEQFF	TGCAGTGCTAGAGATCCCCTAGCGGGAGGGAGTTACAATGAGCAGTTCTTC
-	-	TRBV6-8	TRBJ1-2	CASSDQGGPTGSTF	TGTGCCAGCAGTGACCAAGGGGGGCCCACCGGGAGCACCTTC
few	-	TRBV19	TRBJ2-1	CASSKGNEQFF	TGTGCCAGTAGTAAGGGGAATGAGCAGTTCTTC
many	-	TRBV11-2	TRBJ2-1	CASSLVGGPYNEQFF	TGTGCCAGCAGCTTAGTCGGCGGCCCCTACAATGAGCAGTTCTTC
-	TRBD2	TRBV29-1	TRBJ2-1	CSGSGRIGNEQFF	TGCAGCGGAAGCGGGAGGATCGGCAATGAGCAGTTCTTC
-	TRBD2	TRBV6-1	TRBJ2-3	CASSGLAGATDTQYF	TGTGCCAGCAGCGGACTAGCGGGAGCGACAGATACGCAGTATTTT